The 27 T cell receptor beta chains listed next were all sequenced from one sample in a study of human T cells and chemical hapten exposure. TCRdb re-derived calls from the RACE reads in MiXCR, one entry per CDR3 protein. The sample records around 150,000 distinct CDR3 sequences, roughly a quarter being singletons. Time point in this sample: patch test 3, about 24 weeks after DPC sensitization. This sample's treatment: therapeutic diphenylcyclopropenone sensitization with weekly scalp DPC. The input for sequencing was whole blood, taken in connection with sensitization to the hapten diphenylcyclopropenone (DPC). These receptor sequences come from a woman in her late teens or twenties with alopecia areata. Some clones in this sample may be carry-over from other donors' samples.

The sample holds a few counts of this clonotype. The chain's CDR3 is CAIRDTGTGNTEAFF. The CDR3 nucleotides are TGTGCCATCAGGGACACCGGGACAGGGAACACTGAAGCTTTCTTT. The chain joins TRBV10-3 to TRBJ1-1; 8 nucleotides line up with TRBD1. Trimming took 6 bases from V and 1 from J; bases not matched to a gene: 7. CDR1 is ENHRY, CDR2 SYGVKD, per germline. This CDR3 is 15 amino acids long.

The V call is TRBV5-1, the J call TRBJ2-1; D is undetermined. V lost 0 bases, J lost 0 bases, and 10 bases lay in between. The CDR3 runs to 16 residues. Germline V gives CDR1 SGHRS, CDR2 YFSETQ. In DNA form, the CDR3 reads TGCGCCAGCAGCTTGGTGGGTATGAGCTCCTACAATGAGCAGTTCTTC. It yields the protein CASSLVGMSSYNEQFF.

This chain uses TRBV9 with TRBJ2-5; 7 bases align to TRBD1. CDR1 is SGDLS and CDR2 is YYNGEE in the germline V gene. J gave up 5 bases and V 0 bases, and 7 bases lay outside the gene matches. The CDR3 is made up of 15 amino acids. The CDR3 spells CASSVADRAIETQYF. CDR3 nucleotide sequence: TGTGCCAGCAGCGTAGCTGACAGGGCAATTGAGACCCAGTACTTC. Full variable domain (rest looked up from reference TRBV9 and TRBJ2-5): DSGVTQTPKHLITATGQRVTLRCSPRSGDLSVYWYQQSLDQGLQFLIQYYNGEERAKGNILERFSAQQFPDLHSELNLSSLELGDSALYFCASSVADRAIETQYFGPGTRLLVL.

V gene TRBV20-1 combines with J gene TRBJ2-7; no definite D call. V shed 6 bases and J shed 6 bases, with 12 bases lying between them. Germline CDR1 DFQATT, CDR2 SNEGSKA (reference sequence). The CDR3 runs 11 residues. This CDR3 reads CSASIGLEQYF. DNA for the CDR3: TGCAGTGCCAGTATTGGGCTCGAGCAGTACTTC.

This clonotype has at least ten counts. This sequence joins TRBV7-9 and TRBJ2-7; D gene unclear. V was trimmed by 6 bases and J by 5 bases, leaving 8 bases between them. Germline V lookup: CDR1 SEHNR, CDR2 FQNEAQ (reference sequence). CDR3 size: 11 residues. CDR3: CASRGRDEQYF. CDR3 bases: TGTGCCAGCAGAGGTCGGGACGAGCAGTACTTC. Full variable domain (rest looked up from reference TRBV7-9 and TRBJ2-7): DTGVSQNPRHKITKRGQNVTFRCDPISEHNRLYWYRQTLGQGPEFLTYFQNEAQLEKSRLLSDRFSAERPKGSFSTLEIQRTEQGDSAMYLCASRGRDEQYFGPGTRLTVT.

The rearrangement links TRBV15 to TRBJ2-3; D unresolved. CDR3 length: 15 amino acids. V was shortened by 5 bases and J by 2 bases, with 14 bases between the two germline ends. Germline CDR1 and CDR2: LNHNV and YYDKDF (reference sequence). This chain's CDR3 is CATSFRGRYTDTQYF. In DNA, the CDR3 is TGTGCCACCAGCTTCAGAGGACGGTACACAGATACGCAGTATTTT. The variable domain in full, completed from reference TRBV15 and TRBJ2-3, reads DAMVIQNPRYQVTQFGKPVTLSCSQTLNHNVMYWYQQKSSQAPKLLFHYYDKDFNNEADTPDNFQSRRPNTSFCFLDIRSPGLGDTAMYLCATSFRGRYTDTQYFGPGTRLTVL.

CDR3 nucleotide sequence: TGTGCCAGCAGCACCCGACGGGACAATGAGCAGTTCTTC. Translated: CASSTRRDNEQFF. The gene calls are TRBV11-2 and TRBJ2-1; D is unclear. Germline V gene data show CDR1 as SGHAT and CDR2 as FQNNGV. The CDR3 runs to 13 residues. V was cut by 5 bases and J by 5 bases, with 10 bases left in between. Drawing the rest from reference TRBV11-2 and TRBJ2-1, the complete variable domain is EAGVAQSPRYKIIEKRQSVAFWCNPISGHATLYWYQQILGQGPKLLIQFQNNGVVDDSQLPKDRFSAERLKGVDSTLKIQPAKLEDSAVYLCASSTRRDNEQFFGPGTRLTVL.

The chain has TRBV7-9 and TRBJ2-5, with TRBD2 identical over 11 bases. CDR1 and CDR2 from the germline V gene are SEHNR and FQNEAQ (reference sequence). The CDR3 covers 16 residues. V shed 4 bases and J 0 bases; nucleotides not matched to a gene: 4. The CDR3 nucleotides read TGTGCCAGCAGCTCATGGACTAGCGGGTACCAAGAGACCCAGTACTTC. This encodes CASSSWTSGYQETQYF. Supplemented by reference TRBV7-9 and TRBJ2-5, the full variable domain reads DTGVSQNPRHKITKRGQNVTFRCDPISEHNRLYWYRQTLGQGPEFLTYFQNEAQLEKSRLLSDRFSAERPKGSFSTLEIQRTEQGDSAMYLCASSSWTSGYQETQYFGPGTRLLVL.

The chain employs TRBV3-1 and TRBJ1-1, with D perhaps TRBD1 (6 bases). The CDR3 consists of 12 residues. V was pared by 3 bases and J by 11 bases, with 13 bases between. In germline, CDR1 is LGHDT, CDR2 YNNKEL (reference sequence). The CDR3 nucleotides read TGTGCCAGCAGCCAGGGGGCGCGAGGGGCTTTCTTT. This gives the protein CASSQGARGAFF.

This clonotype has just a few counts. The V call is TRBV4-1, the J call TRBJ1-2; D might be TRBD1 (6 bases). Germline CDR1 reads MGHRA; CDR2 reads YSYEKL. Between the trimmed V and J ends, which lost 4 bases and 4 bases, there was a span of 19 bases. The CDR3 spans 16 residues. CDR3 sequence (DNA): TGCGCCAGCAGCCCAGGGGCGGACAGTTCGGGCTATGGCTACACCTTC. It encodes CASSPGADSSGYGYTF.

The gene calls are TRBV7-2 and TRBJ1-1; D is possibly TRBD1 (6 bases). This CDR3 spans 14 amino acids. Between the trimmed V and J ends, which lost 3 bases and 6 bases, there was a span of 14 bases. Germline CDR1 and CDR2: SGHTA and FQGNSA. In nucleotides, the CDR3 is TGTGCCAGCAGCTTTCGACAGGAAGGGTCTGAAGCTTTCTTT. As protein: CASSFRQEGSEAFF.

CDR3 bases: TGCGCCAGCAGCTATACCCCAGGAGAACGCGCAGATACGCAGTATTTT. This sequence encodes CASSYTPGERADTQYF. This chain links TRBV4-1 with TRBJ2-3; D not certain. Germline values: CDR1 MGHRA, CDR2 YSYEKL. V was pared by 5 bases and J by 4 bases, with 19 bases between. This CDR3 comprises 16 residues.

This clonotype was seen a handful of times. CDR3 nucleotides: TGTGCCACCAGGGCAGGGTTCGGCTATGGCTACACCTTC. Amino acids: CATRAGFGYGYTF. The V and J genes are TRBV15 and TRBJ1-2; weak D call: TRBD1 (5 bases). Looked up from germline, CDR1 is LNHNV and CDR2 is YYDKDF (reference sequence). Trimming took 6 bases from V and 4 from J, leaving 12 bases between them. The CDR3 loop spans 13 amino acids.

With regard to this clonotype: This CDR3 is missing its conserved last phenylalanine or tryptophan, likely due to a read error. The rearrangement uses TRBV5-4 and TRBJ2-1; 9 nucleotides line up with TRBD2. V trimming: 0 bases; J trimming: 8 bases; junction bases outside the gene matches: 6. The CDR3 sequence is 15 residues long. The germline V gene encodes CDR1 SGHNT and CDR2 YYREEE (reference sequence). The CDR3 region has the DNA TGTGCCAGCAGCTTGGGACTAGCGGACTTGGATGAGCAGTTCTCC. Its translation: CASSLGLADLDEQFS.

The chain recombines TRBV20-1 with TRBJ1-1, with D uncertain. The CDR3 sequence is 13 residues long. Germline CDR1 and CDR2: DFQATT and SNEGSKA (reference sequence). V gave up 6 bases and J gave up 0 bases, with 11 bases separating them. CDR3 nucleotide sequence: TGCAGTGCCCGGCGGATTCTGAACACTGAAGCTTTCTTT. Protein: CSARRILNTEAFF.

V usage is TRBV5-1 and J usage is TRBJ2-2; TRBD2 aligns across 14 bases. The CDR3 totals 18 residues. The germline V gene encodes CDR1 SGHRS and CDR2 YFSETQ. With V trimmed by 2 bases and J by 4 bases, 7 bases remained unmatched. The CDR3 region has the DNA TGCGCCAGCAGCTTTTTTGGACTAGCGGGGGGCGTCACCGGGGAGCTGTTTTTT. Its translation is CASSFFGLAGGVTGELFF. Supplemented by reference TRBV5-1 and TRBJ2-2, the full variable domain reads KAGVTQTPRYLIKTRGQQVTLSCSPISGHRSVSWYQQTPGQGLQFLFEYFSETQRNKGNFPGRFSGRQFSNSRSEMNVSTLELGDSALYLCASSFFGLAGGVTGELFFGEGSRLTVL.

Written as DNA, the CDR3 is TGCAGCGTTGAGGAGCCCTGGGGCGCTGAAGCTTTCTTT. Encoded protein: CSVEEPWGAEAFF. This chain connects TRBV29-1 to TRBJ1-1, with TRBD1 as a possible D gene (5 bases). V was pared by 3 bases and J by 6 bases, with 14 bases between. Per the germline V gene, CDR1 is SQVTM and CDR2 is ANQGSEA. The CDR3 has 13 amino acids.

This clonotype showed up just once. This chain joins TRBV11-2 and TRBJ2-7; D call uncertain. CDR1 is SGHAT, CDR2 FQNNGV, per germline. The CDR3 contains 12 residues. Trimming stripped 1 base from V and 7 bases from J, with 8 bases between. The CDR3 coding sequence is TGTGCCAGCAGCTTAGTAACACTTGAGCAGTACTTC. Translated: CASSLVTLEQYF. The complete variable domain, with remaining parts taken from reference TRBV11-2 and TRBJ2-7, reads EAGVAQSPRYKIIEKRQSVAFWCNPISGHATLYWYQQILGQGPKLLIQFQNNGVVDDSQLPKDRFSAERLKGVDSTLKIQPAKLEDSAVYLCASSLVTLEQYFGPGTRLTVT.

The V call is TRBV6-5, the J call TRBJ2-4; 7 bases align to TRBD1. Germline lookup yields CDR1 MNHEY and CDR2 SVGAGI. This CDR3 has 15 amino acids. Losses at the gene ends were 5 bases for V and 2 bases for J; bases not matched to a gene: 6. The CDR3 DNA follows: TGTGCCAGCAGTACGACAGGGTCGACCAAAAACATTCAGTACTTC. It codes for CASSTTGSTKNIQYF.

Only a few counts were recorded for this clonotype. The chain has TRBV5-1 and TRBJ1-1; 9 bases are shared with TRBD1. After removal of 4 bases from V and 7 bases from J, the junction contained 2 bases not matched to a gene. CDR1 SGHRS and CDR2 YFSETQ come from the germline V gene. The CDR3 runs to 12 residues. The CDR3 region is CASSPDRGEAFF. The CDR3 DNA reads TGCGCCAGCAGCCCGGACAGGGGTGAAGCTTTCTTT. Combining the CDR3 with reference TRBV5-1 and TRBJ1-1 gives the whole variable domain KAGVTQTPRYLIKTRGQQVTLSCSPISGHRSVSWYQQTPGQGLQFLFEYFSETQRNKGNFPGRFSGRQFSNSRSEMNVSTLELGDSALYLCASSPDRGEAFFGQGTRLTVV.

The chain uses TRBV4-1 and TRBJ1-5, with 7 bases aligning to TRBD1. With V trimmed by 1 base and J by 9 bases, 6 bases remained unmatched. This CDR3 spans 14 amino acids. Germline V lookup: CDR1 MGHRA, CDR2 YSYEKL. CDR3 residues: CASSQGDREAPQHF. The CDR3, as DNA: TGCGCCAGCAGCCAAGGAGACAGGGAAGCGCCCCAGCATTTT.

The rearrangement links TRBV5-1 to TRBJ2-7, with 7 bases identical to TRBD2. The ends lost 6 bases at V and 6 bases at J; junction bases unmatched: 18. The length of the CDR3 is 16 residues. Looked up from germline, CDR1 is SGHRS and CDR2 is YFSETQ. In DNA form, the CDR3 reads TGCGCCAGCATAAAACCCCGAGCGGGGTCCCCCTGCGAGCAGTACTTC. It yields the protein CASIKPRAGSPCEQYF.

V and J are TRBV12-3 or TRBV12-4 and TRBJ2-1; 12 bases are shared with TRBD2. There are 16 residues in the CDR3. V lost 6 bases and J lost 2; bases outside the gene matches: 5. CDR3 sequence: CASSHTSGGPYNEQFF. As DNA, the CDR3 is TGTGCCAGCAGCCACACTAGCGGGGGGCCCTACAATGAGCAGTTCTTC.

This clonotype showed up just a few times. The V call is TRBV4-3, the J call TRBJ2-1, with TRBD2 identical over 15 bases. After removal of 1 base from V and 6 bases from J, the junction contained 4 bases not matched to a gene. The germline V gene has CDR1 LGHNA and CDR2 YSLEER. CDR3 length: 17 amino acids. CDR3 protein: CASSQGGLAGGFNEQFF. The CDR3 coding sequence is TGCGCCAGCAGCCAAGGAGGACTAGCGGGAGGGTTCAATGAGCAGTTCTTC.

Only a few counts were recorded for this clonotype. This chain joins TRBV4-1 and TRBJ2-7; 13 nucleotides agree with TRBD2. Per the germline V gene, CDR1 is MGHRA and CDR2 is YSYEKL. Unmatched junction bases numbered 5, after V lost 4 bases and J lost 2 bases. The CDR3 length is 16 residues. CDR3 bases: TGCGCCAGCAGCCCTGGACTAGCGGGAGTAACCTACGAGCAGTACTTC. This translates into CASSPGLAGVTYEQYF.

This rearrangement joins TRBV7-9 to TRBJ2-3, with a possible D match to TRBD2 (6 bases). This CDR3 region has 16 residues. The germline CDR1 and CDR2 sequences are SEHNR and FQNEAQ (reference sequence). V gave up 5 bases and J gave up 4 bases, with 19 bases separating them. CDR3 sequence reads: CASSPAPGLGPDTQYF. The DNA of the CDR3 is TGTGCCAGCAGCCCTGCCCCGGGACTGGGGCCAGATACGCAGTATTTT.

The chain has TRBV25-1 and TRBJ1-1; no firm D call. CDR1 and CDR2 from the germline V gene are MGHDK and SYGVNS. V was cut by 2 bases and J by 6 bases, with 16 bases left in between. CDR3 length equals 15 residues. As DNA, the CDR3 is TGTGCCAGCAGTGAACCAAATATCCCCTTAGCTGAAGCTTTCTTT. This translates into CASSEPNIPLAEAFF. The entire variable domain, with the rest obtained from reference TRBV25-1 and TRBJ1-1, is as follows: EADIYQTPRYLVIGTGKKITLECSQTMGHDKMYWYQQDPGMELHLIHYSYGVNSTEKGDLSSESTVSRIRTEHFPLTLESARPSHTSQYLCASSEPNIPLAEAFFGQGTRLTVV.